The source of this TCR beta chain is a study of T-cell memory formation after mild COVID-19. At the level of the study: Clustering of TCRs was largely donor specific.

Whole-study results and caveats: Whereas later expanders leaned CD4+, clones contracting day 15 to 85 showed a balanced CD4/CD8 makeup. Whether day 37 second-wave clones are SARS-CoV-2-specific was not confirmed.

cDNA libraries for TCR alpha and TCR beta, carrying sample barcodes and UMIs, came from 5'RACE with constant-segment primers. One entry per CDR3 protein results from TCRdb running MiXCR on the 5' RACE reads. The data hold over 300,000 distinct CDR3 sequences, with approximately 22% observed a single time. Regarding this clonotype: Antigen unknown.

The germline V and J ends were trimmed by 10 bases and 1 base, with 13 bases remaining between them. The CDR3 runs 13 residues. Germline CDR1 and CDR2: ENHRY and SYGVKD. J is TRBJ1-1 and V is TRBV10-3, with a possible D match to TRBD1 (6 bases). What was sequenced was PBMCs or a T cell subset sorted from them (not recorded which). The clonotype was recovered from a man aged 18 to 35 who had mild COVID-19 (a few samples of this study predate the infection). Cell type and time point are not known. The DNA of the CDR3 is TGTGCCACGACGGACAGCCGGAACACTGAAGCTTTCTTT. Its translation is CATTDSRNTEAFF.